There are many counts of the clone carrying this TCR beta chain. Its antigen remains unknown. The CDR3 consists of 18 residues. The V segment lost 1 base and the J segment 4 bases; nucleotides outside the gene matches: 14. CDR1 and CDR2 from the germline V gene are SGHAT and FQNNGV. This specimen comes from a study of T-cell memory formation after mild COVID-19. Whole-study results and caveats: Memory from before infection featured some responding clones, which suggests cross-reactive memory joined.

TCRdb used MiXCR to reprocess the 5' RACE reads, holding one entry per CDR3 protein. The sample includes under 300,000 distinct CDR3 sequences, roughly 17% seen only once; the top ten take approximately 3.6%. The clonotype comes from a young man who had mild COVID-19 (a few samples of this study predate the infection). Cell type and time point are not known. The V call is TRBV11-2, the J call TRBJ1-1; the match to TRBD1 covers 8 bases. The sample comprised PBMCs or a T cell subset sorted from them (not recorded which). CDR3 DNA sequence: TGTGCCAGCAGCTTAGCGTTCCTCAGGGGGCGCGACTCCACTGAAGCTTTCTTT. Amino acids: CASSLAFLRGRDSTEAFF.